The TCR beta chain described here comes from a study of cytomegalovirus exposure and HLA in healthy donors. Overall study context: Approximately 85 million unique TCRs from HLA-typed donors were held in an early release of data. Study-wide points: The authors considered a cluster of highly shared sequence variants likely to be a sequencing artifact. Reportedly, fewer N-insertions than the approximately 700-donor mean appeared in an Asian-associated ancestry cluster in a later analysis.

Concerning this clone itself: The target antigen is unknown.

The PCR ran on 60 Vbeta and 13 Jbeta primers. Some clones are missing from TCRdb's copy, which holds only in-frame ones; the method was immunoSEQ multiplex PCR. Altogether 90,000 to 100,000 clones are present, 80% being singletons, with the ten largest covering approximately 2%. The CDR3 spans 13 residues. V shed 3 bases and J 5 bases; nucleotides not matched to a gene: 3. Looked up from germline, CDR1 is SEHNR and CDR2 is FQNEAQ (reference sequence). The genes are TRBV7-9 and TRBJ2-5; 7 nucleotides agree with TRBD2. This clonotype originated in a man aged 18 to 30 in good health and CMV-seronegative. Sequenced sample: PBMCs. CDR3 DNA: TGTGCCAGCAGCTTCGGGGGAGGGGAGACCCAGTACTTC. It specifies CASSFGGGETQYF.